This is a list of T cell receptor beta chains from one sample in a study of post-analysis software for immune sequencing data. TCRdb re-derived calls from the PCR reads in MiXCR, one entry per CDR3 protein. This sample has more than 350,000 distinct CDR3 sequences, with 39% found just once. Sequencing was carried out using blood. These receptor sequences come from a girl aged 2 to 10 with multiple sclerosis. Each CDR3 is given with its conserved first and last residue. Each record gives: CDR3 DNA, CDR3 protein, D gene, clone size, V gene, J gene. D genes are given only for firm matches. The listing skips clone size in some rows; elsewhere it reads once, few, many or a size class.

TGTACCAGCTTCGACAGCGGGAATTATGGCTACACCTTC	CTSFDSGNYGYTF	NA	NA	TRBV6-5	TRBJ1-2
TGCGCCAGCAGCAAAGGGACTAGCGGGGATTTACAAGAGACCCAGTACTTC	CASSKGTSGDLQETQYF	TRBD2	NA	TRBV5-1	TRBJ2-5
TGTGCCAGCAGTAAGGGGGTGGCCAAAAACATTCAGTACTTC	CASSKGVAKNIQYF	NA	NA	TRBV7-9	TRBJ2-4
TGCAGTGTTAGGGACAACACTGAAGCTTTCTTT	CSVRDNTEAFF	NA	few	TRBV20-1	TRBJ1-1
TGTGCCACCAGCCTGACTGATCCCATCAATAGCGGGAGGCCCCCCCACGAGCAGTACTTC	CATSLTDPINSGRPPHEQYF	TRBD2	few	TRBV15	TRBJ2-7
TGCAGCGTCCACAAGGGGGGCGCAGCAGGAGAGCAGTACTTC	CSVHKGGAAGEQYF	NA	few	TRBV29-1	TRBJ2-7
TGCAGTGGCAGGGAGACCTACGAGCAGTACTTC	CSGRETYEQYF	NA	few	TRBV20-1	TRBJ2-7
TGTGCCAGCAGCTTAGCACAATCAGGGGGCGGCCAAGAGACCCAGTACTTC	CASSLAQSGGGQETQYF	TRBD1	few	TRBV7-6	TRBJ2-5
TGTGCCAGCAGCCAAGAGGGACACAGGGAAGAGACCCAGTACTTC	CASSQEGHREETQYF	NA	NA	TRBV3-1	TRBJ2-5
TGTGCCAGCAGCCGACTAGCTATGTATGAGCAGTTCTTC	CASSRLAMYEQFF	TRBD2	few	TRBV6-6	TRBJ2-1
TGTGCCACCAGTGAGGCCCGGGGACAAACCCTCACCTACAATGAGCAGTTCTTC	CATSEARGQTLTYNEQFF	NA	few	TRBV24-1	TRBJ2-1
TGCAGCGTTGACGAAGGTGGGGATACGCAGTATTTT	CSVDEGGDTQYF	NA	NA	TRBV29-1	TRBJ2-3
TGTGCCAGCAGCTATACAGGGACGTCTCAGCCCCAGCATTTT	CASSYTGTSQPQHF	NA	NA	TRBV6-2/TRBV6-3	TRBJ1-5
TGTGCCAGCAGCGTAGCCATGGGACAGCCCTACGAGCAGTACTTC	CASSVAMGQPYEQYF	TRBD1	NA	TRBV9	TRBJ2-7
TGTGCCAGCGGACTGACGGAGAACACTGAAGCTTTCTTT	CASGLTENTEAFF	NA	NA	TRBV7-6	TRBJ1-1
TGTGCCAGCAGCGTGGGGGTGGGGTCTGGGGGCCTACAAGAGACCCAGTACTTC	CASSVGVGSGGLQETQYF	NA	few	TRBV9	TRBJ2-5
TGTGCCAGCAGCCAAACTAGCGCGGGAGTGGCAGAGACCCAGTACTTC	CASSQTSAGVAETQYF	TRBD2	few	TRBV4-2	TRBJ2-5
TGTGTCAGCAGCCTCGGGACAGGGGGCTTCTACGAGCAGTACTTC	CVSSLGTGGFYEQYF	TRBD1	NA	TRBV3-1	TRBJ2-7
TGTGCCAGCAGCTTGGAAGTACCCACAGATACGCAGTATTTT	CASSLEVPTDTQYF	NA	NA	TRBV5-8	TRBJ2-3
TGCAGTGCCCGGGGAGAGACGGAGTTCTTC	CSARGETEFF	NA	NA	TRBV20-1	TRBJ2-1
TGTGCCAGCAGCCAGGGGGGGTCTTCACCCTACGAGCAGTACTTC	CASSQGGSSPYEQYF	NA	few	TRBV7-2	TRBJ2-7
TGCAGTGCTACCCGGGGACTAGCGACCAATGAGCAGTTCTTC	CSATRGLATNEQFF	TRBD2	few	TRBV20-1	TRBJ2-1
TGTGCCAGCGGTTTGACAGGGGGGATGAACGAGCAGTACTTC	CASGLTGGMNEQYF	TRBD1	few	TRBV27	TRBJ2-7
TGTGCCAGCGGGGACCGCGGCAGGGGACCCGCCTACGAGCAGTACTTC	CASGDRGRGPAYEQYF	NA	NA	TRBV6-5	TRBJ2-7
TGTGCCAGCAGCAGGGGACAGGCCGCCACAGATACGCAGTATTTT	CASSRGQAATDTQYF	TRBD1	NA	TRBV7-9	TRBJ2-3
TGTGCCAGCAGCTTTACTTCAGAGACCCAGTACTTC	CASSFTSETQYF	NA	few	TRBV7-2	TRBJ2-5
TGTGCCAGCAGTCCTCCGAACAATGAGCAGTTCTTC	CASSPPNNEQFF	NA	few	TRBV27	TRBJ2-1
TGTGCCAGCAAAAACAGGGAGGCTGAAGCTTTCTTT	CASKNREAEAFF	NA	few	TRBV6-5	TRBJ1-1
TGTGCCAGCTCATCCCGGTCGGGGGCGCGGTCTCCAAACATTCAGTACTTC	CASSSRSGARSPNIQYF	NA	NA	TRBV18	TRBJ2-4
TGTGCCAGCAGCCAAGACGACAGGGTGGATGGCTACACCTTC	CASSQDDRVDGYTF	TRBD1	few	TRBV4-2	TRBJ1-2
TGTGCCAGCAGTTTGAGGTACTCAGCGGGACGAACCCATGGCTACACCTTC	CASSLRYSAGRTHGYTF	NA	NA	TRBV12-3/TRBV12-4	TRBJ1-2
TGCGCCAGCAGCTTGGAATCCAGGGAGGGTGAAAAACTGTTTTTT	CASSLESREGEKLFF	NA	NA	TRBV5-1	TRBJ1-4
TGTGCCATCAGTGAGGCCAGGGCGGGAGAAAATGAGCAGTTCTTC	CAISEARAGENEQFF	TRBD2	NA	TRBV10-3	TRBJ2-1
TGCAGTGCTAGGCCGTGGGGAGTTAACTACAATGAGCAGTTCTTC	CSARPWGVNYNEQFF	NA	once	TRBV20-1	TRBJ2-1
TGCAGCGTTGAAGATGGGTTCGAGGACGAGCAGTACTTC	CSVEDGFEDEQYF	NA	NA	TRBV29-1	TRBJ2-7
TGTGCCAGCAGTTTATCTTCCCAGGATCAGCCCCAGCATTTT	CASSLSSQDQPQHF	NA	once	TRBV12-3/TRBV12-4	TRBJ1-5
TGTGCCAGCAGCCACGGAGAGGATGAGCAGTTCTTC	CASSHGEDEQFF	NA	few	TRBV3-1	TRBJ2-1
TGTGCCAGCAGCTCAACAGGGAGGTACGAGCAGTACTTC	CASSSTGRYEQYF	NA	NA	TRBV3-1	TRBJ2-7
TGTGCCAGCAGTCTGGACAGGGAAGCTGGCTACACCTTC	CASSLDREAGYTF	TRBD1	few	TRBV6-5	TRBJ1-2
TGTGCCGGGGGAGCGAGAGAGGGTTACGAGCAGTACTTC	CAGGAREGYEQYF	NA	NA	TRBV6-2/TRBV6-3	TRBJ2-7
TGCAGTGCTAGGGGGACTAGCGGGAGCGAGCAGTACTTC	CSARGTSGSEQYF	TRBD2	NA	TRBV20-1	TRBJ2-7
TGTGCCAGCAGTTATTCGGGCCCAATTCAGTACTTC	CASSYSGPIQYF	NA	NA	TRBV6-6	TRBJ2-4
TGCAGTGCTAGAGATCACAGCGGGAGGAGAGAGACCCAGTACTTC	CSARDHSGRRETQYF	TRBD2	NA	TRBV20-1	TRBJ2-5
TGTGCCAGCACCTTGGGGAGCTCCTACGAGCAGTACTTC	CASTLGSSYEQYF	NA	NA	TRBV13	TRBJ2-7
TGTGCCAGCAGTTACTCGCTTTCCGCAGATACGCAGTATTTT	CASSYSLSADTQYF	NA	NA	TRBV6-2/TRBV6-3	TRBJ2-3
TGTGCCAGCAGCTTATTGGGGGGGGTCACCCCACAAGAGACCCAGTACTTC	CASSLLGGVTPQETQYF	TRBD2	NA	TRBV7-9	TRBJ2-5
TGCAGCGTTGAAGGGGTGCCTGGGGCCAAAAACATTCAGTACTTC	CSVEGVPGAKNIQYF	NA	NA	TRBV29-1	TRBJ2-4
TGTGCCAGCAGCCCGACAAGGACTGCCTCTCCCCTCCACTTT	CASSPTRTASPLHF	NA	NA	TRBV7-8	TRBJ1-6
TGTGCCAGCAAGGAGTGGGGGAGCTCAAAGGAGACCCAGTACTTC	CASKEWGSSKETQYF	NA	NA	TRBV28	TRBJ2-5
TGCGCCAGCAGCTTGGCACCTAGCGGGGGCTACAATGAGCAGTTCTTC	CASSLAPSGGYNEQFF	TRBD2	NA	TRBV5-1	TRBJ2-1
TGCGCCAGCACCAACGACCGTGGTAATTCCTACGAGCAGTACTTC	CASTNDRGNSYEQYF	NA	few	TRBV5-1	TRBJ2-7
TGTGCCAGCAGCTTAGTTGCCTCCGGGACTAGCGGGGTCGGAGAGCAGTTCTTC	CASSLVASGTSGVGEQFF	TRBD2	few	TRBV7-2	TRBJ2-1
TGTGCCAGCAGTTTTATTAGGGGAGAGACCCAGTACTTC	CASSFIRGETQYF	NA	NA	TRBV28	TRBJ2-5
TGTGCCAGCAGCCCAGGACTAGACGGCACAGATACGCAGTATTTT	CASSPGLDGTDTQYF	TRBD2	NA	TRBV5-6	TRBJ2-3
TGTGCCACCAGCAGAGATGTAAACTATGGCTACACCTTC	CATSRDVNYGYTF	NA	NA	TRBV15	TRBJ1-2
TGTGCCAGCAGCCCAAATCATAGTGGTGAAAAACTGTTTTTT	CASSPNHSGEKLFF	NA	NA	TRBV12-3/TRBV12-4	TRBJ1-4
TGTGCCAGCAGTTACTCGGGAGACGAGCAGTACTTC	CASSYSGDEQYF	NA	NA	TRBV6-5	TRBJ2-7
TGTGCCAGCAGCACTCCCTGGGGGGGCCAAGGGGGACAGACCCAGTACTTC	CASSTPWGGQGGQTQYF	NA	NA	TRBV11-2	TRBJ2-5
TGTGCCAGCAGCTCTTACGGGTCCTATTACAATGAGCAGTTCTTC	CASSSYGSYYNEQFF	NA	NA	TRBV7-2	TRBJ2-1
TGCGCCAGCAGCCAAGAAGGGGTGGGCCAGCACCCGCAGTATTTT	CASSQEGVGQHPQYF	NA	few	TRBV4-3	TRBJ2-3